This TCR beta chain was identified in a study of blood T cell repertoires in COVID-19. Original data processing: Cell counts per sample came from amplifying reference gene primers. TCRdb keeps only in-frame clones here, not all; method: immunoSEQ multiplex PCR. The D gene and trimming were derived from the DNA, and the V and J assignments and clone size from that table. The sample consists of 200,000 to 300,000 clones, around 87% of them appearing once. Sequences were obtained from peripheral blood. The TCR was taken from a woman in her fifties or sixties with COVID-19, enrolled during active disease.

The CDR3 nucleotides are TGTGCCAGCAGTTTAAAACGACTTCTGACCGCCTCTGGGGCCAACGTCCTGACTTTC. Translating it yields CASSLKRLLTASGANVLTF. V gene TRBV28 combines with J gene TRBJ2-6; D is undetermined. V was clipped by 2 bases and J by 0 bases, with 17 bases between them. Germline CDR1 is MDHEN and CDR2 is SYDVKM. This CDR3 has 19 residues.